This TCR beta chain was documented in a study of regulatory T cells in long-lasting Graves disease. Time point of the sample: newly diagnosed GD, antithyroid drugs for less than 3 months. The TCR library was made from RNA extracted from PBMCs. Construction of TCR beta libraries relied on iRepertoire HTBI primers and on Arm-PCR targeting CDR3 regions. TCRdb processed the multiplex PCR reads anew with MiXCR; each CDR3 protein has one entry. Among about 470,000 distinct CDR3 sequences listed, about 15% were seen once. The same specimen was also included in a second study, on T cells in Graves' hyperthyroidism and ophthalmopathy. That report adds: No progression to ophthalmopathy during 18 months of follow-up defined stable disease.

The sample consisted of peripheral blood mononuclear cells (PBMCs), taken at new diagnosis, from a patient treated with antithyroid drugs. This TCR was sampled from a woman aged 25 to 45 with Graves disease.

The CDR3 DNA sequence: TGCGCCAGCAGCTTGAATTTCGGAGGACAGGGGGAGACCCAGTACTTC. It translates to CASSLNFGGQGETQYF. The rearrangement joins TRBV5-1 to TRBJ2-5; 9 nucleotides agree with TRBD1. In germline, CDR1 is SGHRS, CDR2 YFSETQ. This CDR3 has 16 residues. The junction had 9 bases not matched to a gene; V was cut back by 1 base and J by 5 bases. Full variable domain (rest looked up from reference TRBV5-1 and TRBJ2-5): KAGVTQTPRYLIKTRGQQVTLSCSPISGHRSVSWYQQTPGQGLQFLFEYFSETQRNKGNFPGRFSGRQFSNSRSEMNVSTLELGDSALYLCASSLNFGGQGETQYFGPGTRLLVL.